Listed below are T cell receptor beta chains from one sample, sequenced in a study of Ad26.COV2.S vaccination and SARS-CoV-2 variants. Using immunoSEQ multiplex PCR, the repertoire was profiled, and TCRdb retains in-frame clones only, with some absent. The sample holds 350,000 to 450,000 clones, about 80% seen once. Sequences were derived from peripheral blood, sampled in a trial of Ad26.COV2.S vaccine versus placebo. The receptors come from a person aged 18-65 years who received the Ad26.COV2.S COVID-19 vaccine or a placebo. The CDR3 runs from the conserved cysteine through the conserved F or W. A D gene is named only where the DNA matches it firmly. Rows may omit the clone size; those that give it use once, few, many or a size class.

abundance: -
v_gene: TRBV10-1
j_gene: TRBJ2-1
d_gene: TRBD1
CDR3nt: TGCGCCAGCAGTCCCAGGGACAGCATAGTTTACAATGAGCAGTTCTTC
CDR3aa: CASSPRDSIVYNEQFF

abundance: -
v_gene: TRBV7-3
j_gene: TRBJ2-1
d_gene: -
CDR3nt: TGTGCCAGCAGCGCCGGTGGAGGCTCCTACAATGAGCAGTTCTTC
CDR3aa: CASSAGGGSYNEQFF

abundance: -
v_gene: TRBV4-1
j_gene: TRBJ2-5
d_gene: TRBD2
CDR3nt: TGCGCCAGCAGCCAAGGCGCCGGACTAGCAGCTAAAGAGACCCAGTACTTC
CDR3aa: CASSQGAGLAAKETQYF

abundance: -
v_gene: TRBV18
j_gene: TRBJ1-1
d_gene: -
CDR3nt: TGTGCCAGCTCATATCTCGAGGGGACCGCTGAAGCTTTCTTT
CDR3aa: CASSYLEGTAEAFF

abundance: -
v_gene: TRBV5-1
j_gene: TRBJ1-2
d_gene: TRBD1
CDR3nt: TGCGCCAGCAGCTGGCCCGGACAGGACTATGGCTACACCTTC
CDR3aa: CASSWPGQDYGYTF

abundance: -
v_gene: TRBV5-1
j_gene: TRBJ1-3
d_gene: -
CDR3nt: TGCGCCAGCAGCTTGTACTCTGAGCTCTCTGGAAACACCATATATTTT
CDR3aa: CASSLYSELSGNTIYF

abundance: -
v_gene: TRBV6-5
j_gene: TRBJ2-1
d_gene: TRBD2
CDR3nt: TGTGCCAGCAGTTACGCGGCGGGAGGTGCCGATGAGCAGTTCTTC
CDR3aa: CASSYAAGGADEQFF

abundance: -
v_gene: TRBV7-8
j_gene: TRBJ1-2
d_gene: TRBD1
CDR3nt: TGTGCCAGCAGCCTAAGGGGGCGTCCGGGTGGCTACACCTTC
CDR3aa: CASSLRGRPGGYTF

abundance: -
v_gene: TRBV5-1
j_gene: TRBJ1-3
d_gene: -
CDR3nt: TGCGCCAGCAGATCCATAGAGGGAAACACCATATATTTT
CDR3aa: CASRSIEGNTIYF

abundance: -
v_gene: TRBV4-2
j_gene: TRBJ2-1
d_gene: TRBD2
CDR3nt: TGTGCCAGCAGCCAACCCGGCGTTAGCGGGGGGGCCGAGATTGAGCAGTTCTTC
CDR3aa: CASSQPGVSGGAEIEQFF

abundance: -
v_gene: TRBV6-5
j_gene: TRBJ2-1
d_gene: TRBD1
CDR3nt: TGTGCCAGCAGTTACGGGGACAGGGTCCATGAGCAGTTCTTC
CDR3aa: CASSYGDRVHEQFF

abundance: few
v_gene: TRBV3-1/TRBV3-2
j_gene: TRBJ1-6
d_gene: -
CDR3nt: TGTGCCAGCAGCCAGGGGGGACGGCTCAATTCACCCCTCCACTTT
CDR3aa: CASSQGGRLNSPLHF

abundance: -
v_gene: TRBV6-5
j_gene: TRBJ1-5
d_gene: TRBD1
CDR3nt: TGTGCCAGCAGGGCAGGGGGTGGCAATCAGCCCCAGCATTTT
CDR3aa: CASRAGGGNQPQHF